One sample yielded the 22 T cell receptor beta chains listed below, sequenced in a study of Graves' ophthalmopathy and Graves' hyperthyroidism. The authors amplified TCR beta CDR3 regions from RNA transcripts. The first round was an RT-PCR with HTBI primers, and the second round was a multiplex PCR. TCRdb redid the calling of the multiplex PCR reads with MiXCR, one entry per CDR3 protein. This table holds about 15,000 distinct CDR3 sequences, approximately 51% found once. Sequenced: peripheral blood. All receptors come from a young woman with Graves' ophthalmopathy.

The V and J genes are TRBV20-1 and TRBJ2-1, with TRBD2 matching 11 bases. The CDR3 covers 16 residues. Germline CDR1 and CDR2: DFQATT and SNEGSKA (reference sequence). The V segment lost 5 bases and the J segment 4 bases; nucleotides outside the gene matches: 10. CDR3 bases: TGCAGTGCTGCTATTAGCGGGAGGGCCGCTTACAATGAGCAGTTCTTC. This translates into CSAAISGRAAYNEQFF.

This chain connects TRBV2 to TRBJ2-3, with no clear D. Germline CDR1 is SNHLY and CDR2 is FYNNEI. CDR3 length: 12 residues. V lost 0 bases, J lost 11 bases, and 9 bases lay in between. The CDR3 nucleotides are TGTGCCAGCAGTGAAGCGTTACAGAGGCAGTATTTT. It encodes CASSEALQRQYF.

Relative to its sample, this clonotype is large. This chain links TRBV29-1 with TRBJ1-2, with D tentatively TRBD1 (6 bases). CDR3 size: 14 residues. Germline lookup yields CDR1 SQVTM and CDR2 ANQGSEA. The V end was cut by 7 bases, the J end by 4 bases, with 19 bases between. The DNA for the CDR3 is TGCAGCGCGAGCCGGGACAAGGGTGGCTATGGCTACACCTTC. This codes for CSASRDKGGYGYTF.

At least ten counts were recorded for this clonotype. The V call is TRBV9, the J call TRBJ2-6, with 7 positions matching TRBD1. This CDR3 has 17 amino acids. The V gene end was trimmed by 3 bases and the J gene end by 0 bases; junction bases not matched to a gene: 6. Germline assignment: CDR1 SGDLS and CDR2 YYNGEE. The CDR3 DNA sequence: TGTGCCAGCAGCGCCCGGGACAGTCACTCTGGGGCCAACGTCCTGACTTTC. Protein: CASSARDSHSGANVLTF. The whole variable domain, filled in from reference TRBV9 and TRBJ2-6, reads DSGVTQTPKHLITATGQRVTLRCSPRSGDLSVYWYQQSLDQGLQFLIQYYNGEERAKGNILERFSAQQFPDLHSELNLSSLELGDSALYFCASSARDSHSGANVLTFGAGSRLTVL.

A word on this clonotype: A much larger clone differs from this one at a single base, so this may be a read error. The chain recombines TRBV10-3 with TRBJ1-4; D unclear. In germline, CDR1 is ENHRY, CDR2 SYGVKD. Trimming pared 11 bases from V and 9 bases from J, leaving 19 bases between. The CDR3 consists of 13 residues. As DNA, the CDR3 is TGTGCCGGCGAGGCCGTTCCCGGGCAAAAACTGTTTTTT. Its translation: CAGEAVPGQKLFF.

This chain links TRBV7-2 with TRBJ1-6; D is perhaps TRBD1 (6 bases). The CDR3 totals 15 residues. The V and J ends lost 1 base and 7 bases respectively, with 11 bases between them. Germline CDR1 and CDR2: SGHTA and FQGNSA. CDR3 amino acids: CASSLDTGRNSPLHF. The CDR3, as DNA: TGTGCCAGCAGCTTAGACACAGGGCGCAATTCACCCCTCCACTTT.

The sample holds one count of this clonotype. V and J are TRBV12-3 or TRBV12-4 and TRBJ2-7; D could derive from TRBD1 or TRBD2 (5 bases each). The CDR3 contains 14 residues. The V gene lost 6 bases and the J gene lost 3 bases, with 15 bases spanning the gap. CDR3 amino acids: CASRSRDALYEQYF. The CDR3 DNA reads TGTGCCAGCAGGAGCAGGGACGCGCTCTACGAGCAGTACTTC.

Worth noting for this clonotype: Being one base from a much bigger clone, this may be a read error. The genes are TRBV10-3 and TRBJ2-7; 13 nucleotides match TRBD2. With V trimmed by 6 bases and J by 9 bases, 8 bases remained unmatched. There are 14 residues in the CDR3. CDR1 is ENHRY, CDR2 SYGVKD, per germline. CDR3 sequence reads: CAIRGTSGMHGQYF. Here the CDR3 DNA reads TGTGCCATCAGGGGGACTAGCGGGATGCACGGGCAGTACTTC.

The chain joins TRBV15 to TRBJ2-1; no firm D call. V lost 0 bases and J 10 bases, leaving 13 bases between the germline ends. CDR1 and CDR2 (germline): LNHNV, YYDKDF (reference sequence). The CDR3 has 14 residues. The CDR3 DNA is TGTGCCACCAGCAGAGAACAATGGGGTGGCGAGCAGTTCTTC. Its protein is CATSREQWGGEQFF.

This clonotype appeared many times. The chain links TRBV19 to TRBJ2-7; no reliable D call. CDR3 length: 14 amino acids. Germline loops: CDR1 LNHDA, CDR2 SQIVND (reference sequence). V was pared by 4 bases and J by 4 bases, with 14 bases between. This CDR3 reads CASSKSLHLYEQYF. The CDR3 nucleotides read TGTGCCAGTAGTAAGAGCCTGCATCTATACGAGCAGTACTTC. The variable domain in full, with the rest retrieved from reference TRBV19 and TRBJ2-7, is DGGITQSPKYLFRKEGQNVTLSCEQNLNHDAMYWYRQDPGQGLRLIYYSQIVNDFQKGDIAEGYSVSREKKESFPLTVTSAQKNPTAFYLCASSKSLHLYEQYFGPGTRLTVT.

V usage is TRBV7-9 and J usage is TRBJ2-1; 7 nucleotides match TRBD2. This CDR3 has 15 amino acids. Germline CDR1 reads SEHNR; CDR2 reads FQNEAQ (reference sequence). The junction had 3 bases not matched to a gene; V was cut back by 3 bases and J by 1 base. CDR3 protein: CASSLYSGSYNEQFF. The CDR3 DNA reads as TGTGCCAGCAGCTTGTATAGCGGGTCCTACAATGAGCAGTTCTTC.

The chain's CDR3 is CASSLGLAGSSTDTQYF. In nucleotides, the CDR3 is TGCGCCAGCAGCTTGGGACTAGCGGGGTCCAGCACAGATACGCAGTATTTT. The chain has TRBV5-1 and TRBJ2-3, with 11 bases fitting TRBD2. The CDR3 runs 17 residues. Germline CDR1 and CDR2: SGHRS and YFSETQ. Trimming cost V 0 bases and J 0 bases; bases outside gene matches: 3.

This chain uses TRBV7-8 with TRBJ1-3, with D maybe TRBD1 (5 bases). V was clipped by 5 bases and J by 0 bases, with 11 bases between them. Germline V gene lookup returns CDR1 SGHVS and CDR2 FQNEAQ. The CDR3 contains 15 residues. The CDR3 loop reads CASSTYRSSGNTIYF. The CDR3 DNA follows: TGTGCCAGCAGCACCTACAGGAGCTCTGGAAACACCATATATTTT.

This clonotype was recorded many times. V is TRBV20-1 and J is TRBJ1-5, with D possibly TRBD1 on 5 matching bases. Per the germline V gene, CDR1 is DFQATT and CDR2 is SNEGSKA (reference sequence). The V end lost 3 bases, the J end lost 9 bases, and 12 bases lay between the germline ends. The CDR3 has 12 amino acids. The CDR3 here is CSARDGHLPQHF. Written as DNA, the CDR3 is TGCAGTGCTAGGGACGGACATCTGCCCCAGCATTTT.

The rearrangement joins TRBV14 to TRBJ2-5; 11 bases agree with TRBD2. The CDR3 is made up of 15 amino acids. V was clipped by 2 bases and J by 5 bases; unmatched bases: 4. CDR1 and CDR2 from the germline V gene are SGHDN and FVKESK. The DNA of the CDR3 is TGTGCCAGCAGCCAACTAGCGGGAGGAGGGGAGACCCAGTACTTC. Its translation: CASSQLAGGGETQYF.

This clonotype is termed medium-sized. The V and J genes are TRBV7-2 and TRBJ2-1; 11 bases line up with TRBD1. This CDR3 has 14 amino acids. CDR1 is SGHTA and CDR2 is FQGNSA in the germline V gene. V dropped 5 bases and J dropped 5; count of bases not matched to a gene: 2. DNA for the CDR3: TGTGCCAGCAGCCGGGACAGGGGGGACAATGAGCAGTTCTTC. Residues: CASSRDRGDNEQFF.

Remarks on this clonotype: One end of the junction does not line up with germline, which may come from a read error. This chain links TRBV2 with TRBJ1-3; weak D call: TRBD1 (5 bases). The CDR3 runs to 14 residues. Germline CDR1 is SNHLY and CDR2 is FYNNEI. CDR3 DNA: TGTGCCAGCAGTGTGGACACCCCTGGAAACGCCATATATTTT. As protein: CASSVDTPGNAIYF.

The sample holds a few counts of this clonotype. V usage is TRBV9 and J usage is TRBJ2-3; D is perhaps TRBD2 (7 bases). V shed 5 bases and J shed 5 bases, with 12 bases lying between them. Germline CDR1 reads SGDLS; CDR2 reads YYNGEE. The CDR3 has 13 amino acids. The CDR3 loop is CASRGGPEDTQYF. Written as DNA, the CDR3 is TGTGCCAGCAGGGGGGGGCCCGAAGATACGCAGTATTTT.

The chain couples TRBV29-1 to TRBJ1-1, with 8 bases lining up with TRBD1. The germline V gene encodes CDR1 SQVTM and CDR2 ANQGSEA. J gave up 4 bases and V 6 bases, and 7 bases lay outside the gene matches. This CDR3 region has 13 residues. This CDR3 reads CSVPRTGRTEAFF. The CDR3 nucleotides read TGCAGCGTGCCACGGACAGGGCGCACTGAAGCTTTCTTT.

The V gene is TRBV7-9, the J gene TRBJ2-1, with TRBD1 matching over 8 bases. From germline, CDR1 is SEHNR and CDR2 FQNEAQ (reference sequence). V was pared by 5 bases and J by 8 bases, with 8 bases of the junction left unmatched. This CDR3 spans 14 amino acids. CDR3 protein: CASSHGTGRHEQFF. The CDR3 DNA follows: TGTGCCAGCAGCCACGGGACAGGAAGACATGAGCAGTTCTTC. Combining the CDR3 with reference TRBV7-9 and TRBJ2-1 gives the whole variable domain DTGVSQNPRHKITKRGQNVTFRCDPISEHNRLYWYRQTLGQGPEFLTYFQNEAQLEKSRLLSDRFSAERPKGSFSTLEIQRTEQGDSAMYLCASSHGTGRHEQFFGPGTRLTVL.

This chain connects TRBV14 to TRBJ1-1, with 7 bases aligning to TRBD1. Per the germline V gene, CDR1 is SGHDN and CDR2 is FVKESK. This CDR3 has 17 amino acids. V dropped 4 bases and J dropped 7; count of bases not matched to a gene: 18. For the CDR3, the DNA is TGTGCCAGCAGCCCCTCTCTGACAGGGTGGGATATCATTGAAGCTTTCTTT. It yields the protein CASSPSLTGWDIIEAFF.

CDR3 nucleotide sequence: TGTGCCAGCAGCGGTGGGGCGGGGGCCTACGAGCAGTACTTC. It is translated as CASSGGAGAYEQYF. J is TRBJ2-7 and V is TRBV9, with 7 bases aligning to TRBD2. Germline V gene data show CDR1 as SGDLS and CDR2 as YYNGEE. Losses at the gene ends were 3 bases for V and 2 bases for J; bases not matched to a gene: 5. The CDR3 sequence is 14 residues long.